Each of the 12 T cell receptor beta chains below was sequenced from the same sample in a study of blood T cell repertoires in COVID-19. Clones were read by immunoSEQ multiplex PCR, and TCRdb kept only the in-frame ones, dropping some. The table shows 200,000 or so clones, with roughly 80% occurring only once. Sequencing input: peripheral blood. The receptor set was obtained from a woman of 80 years or more with COVID-19, enrolled during active disease.

This clone has just a few counts. The J gene is TRBJ2-3, the V gene TRBV3-1 (or the pseudogene TRBV3-2); D might be TRBD2 (6 bases). The V gene's germline CDR1 is LGHDT and CDR2 YNNKEL (reference sequence). Between the trimmed V and J ends, which lost 5 bases and 6 bases, there was a span of 12 bases. The CDR3 totals 13 residues. CDR3 region: CASSSSGPDTQYF. The CDR3 DNA is TGTGCCAGCAGCTCAAGCGGGCCTGATACGCAGTATTTT.

CDR3 sequence (DNA): TGTGCCACCAGCGAGGACTGGGTAGTCAATCAGCCCCAGCATTTT. This translates into CATSEDWVVNQPQHF. This chain links TRBV15 with TRBJ1-5; D gene uncertain. Germline values: CDR1 LNHNV, CDR2 YYDKDF (reference sequence). V gave up 5 bases and J gave up 3 bases, with 14 bases separating them. This CDR3 is built from 15 residues.

The sample holds one count of this clone. The chain has TRBV19 and TRBJ1-4; possible D gene TRBD1, 5 bases. Germline V gene lookup returns CDR1 LNHDA and CDR2 SQIVND (reference sequence). V was clipped by 1 base and J by 7 bases, with 13 bases between them. CDR3 length: 15 amino acids. CDR3 sequence reads: CASSIVGGYGEKLFF. CDR3 nucleotide sequence: TGTGCCAGTAGTATAGTCGGGGGTTATGGTGAAAAACTGTTTTTT.

The gene calls are TRBV27 and TRBJ2-5; 7 bases are a match to TRBD1. The CDR3 totals 14 residues. Germline assignment: CDR1 MNHEY and CDR2 SMNVEV (reference sequence). Trimming cost V 5 bases and J 1 base; bases outside gene matches: 4. In DNA form, the CDR3 reads TGTGCCAGCAGTCGCCGGACAGGCCAAGAGACCCAGTACTTC. Translating gives CASSRRTGQETQYF.

The rearrangement uses TRBV5-4 and TRBJ2-7; D gene uncertain. Trimming took off 4 bases at V and 6 bases at J, with 8 bases between the two ends. This CDR3 has 11 amino acids. From germline, CDR1 is SGHNT and CDR2 YYREEE (reference sequence). The chain's CDR3 is CASSRFLEQYF. The CDR3 DNA is TGTGCCAGCAGCCGTTTTCTCGAGCAGTACTTC. Looking up the rest from reference TRBV5-4 and TRBJ2-7 gives the full variable domain: ETGVTQSPTHLIKTRGQQVTLRCSSQSGHNTVSWYQQALGQGPQFIFQYYREEENGRGNFPPRFSGLQFPNYSSELNVNALELDDSALYLCASSRFLEQYFGPGTRLTVT.

This sequence joins TRBV29-1 and TRBJ1-2; D remains unclear. Looked up from germline, CDR1 is SQVTM and CDR2 is ANQGSEA. The V and J ends lost 4 bases and 5 bases respectively, with 23 bases between them. The CDR3 is 16 residues long. For the CDR3, the DNA is TGCAGCGTTGGTGATTCGGGTGCAGCAACCGTTTATGGCTACACCTTC. Translating gives CSVGDSGAATVYGYTF.

The rearrangement links TRBV19 to TRBJ1-5, with TRBD1 matching 7 bases. Germline CDR1 reads LNHDA; CDR2 reads SQIVND (reference sequence). J lost 0 bases, V lost 5 bases, and 4 bases had no gene match. This CDR3 spans 15 amino acids. The CDR3 nucleotides read TGTGCCAGTAGTCAGGGGACAGATAGCAATCAGCCCCAGCATTTT. It is translated as CASSQGTDSNQPQHF.

This chain links TRBV19 with TRBJ2-5, with 10 bases fitting TRBD2. Germline loops: CDR1 LNHDA, CDR2 SQIVND (reference sequence). There are 16 residues in the CDR3. Trimming at V came to 1 base and at J to 0 bases, leaving 2 bases not matched to a gene. CDR3 in DNA: TGTGCCAGTAGTATAGGGACTAGCGGATACCAAGAGACCCAGTACTTC. Encoded protein: CASSIGTSGYQETQYF.

This clone was picked up a small number of times. V gene TRBV19 combines with J gene TRBJ2-5, with 7 bases identical to TRBD1. The J segment lost 1 base and the V segment lost 2 bases, leaving 7 bases of the junction unmatched. Germline assignment: CDR1 LNHDA and CDR2 SQIVND (reference sequence). The CDR3 totals 16 residues. Here the CDR3 DNA reads TGTGCCAGTAGTATAAGGTGGGACAGCTTCCAAGAGACCCAGTACTTC. It specifies CASSIRWDSFQETQYF.

This chain links TRBV13 with TRBJ1-2, with 9 bases identical to TRBD1. Per the germline V gene, CDR1 is PRHDT and CDR2 is FYEKMQ (reference sequence). The CDR3 runs to 17 residues. The trim removed 5 bases at V and 7 bases at J, leaving 17 bases unmatched. CDR3: CASSGGTGFRSVGGYTF. The CDR3 nucleotides read TGTGCCAGCAGCGGGGGGACAGGGTTCCGGTCCGTAGGTGGCTACACCTTC.

This chain joins TRBV4-1 and TRBJ2-7; 10 nucleotides align to TRBD2. The CDR3 runs 17 residues. Per the germline V gene, CDR1 is MGHRA and CDR2 is YSYEKL. Trimming cost V 4 bases and J 4 bases; bases outside gene matches: 13. CDR3 coding DNA: TGCGCCAGCAGCCTTCTTCCGAGCGGGAGGGCCGAATACGAGCAGTACTTC. Its translation: CASSLLPSGRAEYEQYF.

The gene calls are TRBV5-1 and TRBJ2-7; D ambiguous. V was shortened by 4 bases and J by 2 bases, with 10 bases between the two germline ends. This CDR3 is built from 13 residues. CDR1 SGHRS and CDR2 YFSETQ come from the germline V gene. DNA for the CDR3: TGCGCCAGCAGCCTGACTGATACCTACGAGCAGTACTTC. Its translation is CASSLTDTYEQYF. The whole variable domain, filled in from reference TRBV5-1 and TRBJ2-7, reads KAGVTQTPRYLIKTRGQQVTLSCSPISGHRSVSWYQQTPGQGLQFLFEYFSETQRNKGNFPGRFSGRQFSNSRSEMNVSTLELGDSALYLCASSLTDTYEQYFGPGTRLTVT.